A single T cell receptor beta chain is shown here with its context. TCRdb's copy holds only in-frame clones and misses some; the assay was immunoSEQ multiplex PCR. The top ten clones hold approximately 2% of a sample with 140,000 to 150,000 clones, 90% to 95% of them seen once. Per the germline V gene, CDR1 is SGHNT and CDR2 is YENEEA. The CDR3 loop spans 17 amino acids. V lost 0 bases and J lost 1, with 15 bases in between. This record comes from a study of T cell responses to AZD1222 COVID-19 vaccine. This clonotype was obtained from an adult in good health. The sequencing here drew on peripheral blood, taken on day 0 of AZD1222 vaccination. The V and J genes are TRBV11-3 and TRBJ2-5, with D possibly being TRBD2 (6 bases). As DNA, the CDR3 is TGTGCCAGCAGCTTAGACCCCCCGGGTAGCGGCCAAGAGACCCAGTACTTC. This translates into CASSLDPPGSGQETQYF. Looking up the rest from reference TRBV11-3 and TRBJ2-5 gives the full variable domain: EAGVVQSPRYKIIEKKQPVAFWCNPISGHNTLYWYLQNLGQGPELLIRYENEEAVDDSQLPKDRFSAERLKGVDSTLKIQPAELGDSAVYLCASSLDPPGSGQETQYFGPGTRLLVL.